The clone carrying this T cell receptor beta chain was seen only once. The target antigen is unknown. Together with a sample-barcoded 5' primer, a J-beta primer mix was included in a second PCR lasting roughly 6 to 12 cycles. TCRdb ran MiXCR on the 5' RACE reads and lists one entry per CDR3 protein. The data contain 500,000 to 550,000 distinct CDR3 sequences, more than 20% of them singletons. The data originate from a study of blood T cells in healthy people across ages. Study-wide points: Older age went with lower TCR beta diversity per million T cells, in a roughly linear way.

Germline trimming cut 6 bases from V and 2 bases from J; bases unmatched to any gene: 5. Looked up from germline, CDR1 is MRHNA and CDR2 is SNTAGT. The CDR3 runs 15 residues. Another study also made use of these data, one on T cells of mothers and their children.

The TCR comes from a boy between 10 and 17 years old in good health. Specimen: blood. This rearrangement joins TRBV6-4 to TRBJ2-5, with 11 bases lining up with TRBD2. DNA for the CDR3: TGTGCCAGCAGCGCTCTAGCGGGAGGACAAGAGACCCAGTACTTC. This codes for CASSALAGGQETQYF.